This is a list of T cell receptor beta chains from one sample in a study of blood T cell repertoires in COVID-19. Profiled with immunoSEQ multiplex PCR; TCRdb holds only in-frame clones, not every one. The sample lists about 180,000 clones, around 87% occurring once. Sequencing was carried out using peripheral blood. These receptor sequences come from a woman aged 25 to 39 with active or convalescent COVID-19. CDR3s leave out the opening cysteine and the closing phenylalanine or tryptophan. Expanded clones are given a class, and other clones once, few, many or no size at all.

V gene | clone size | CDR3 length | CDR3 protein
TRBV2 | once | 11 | ASSRQGNEKLF
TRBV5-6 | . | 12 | ASSFPRSNTEAF
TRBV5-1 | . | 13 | ASSQRRGFTGELF
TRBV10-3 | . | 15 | AISGQGLAGGTGEQF
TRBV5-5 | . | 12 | ASSLRPGSQPQH
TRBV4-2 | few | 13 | ASSHPGGANYGYT
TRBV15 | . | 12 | ATSSTGGNYGYT
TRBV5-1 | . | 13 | ASSLDRPSTDTQY
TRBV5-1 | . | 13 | ASSRAGAGTGELF
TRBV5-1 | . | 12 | ASSRNTEKYEAF
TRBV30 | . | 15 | AWTLGRTSGATYEQY